This T cell receptor beta chain emerged from a study of response to subunit inactivated influenza vaccine. There are a few counts of this clonotype. With 4 bases removed from V and 2 bases from J, the gap between germline ends came to 11 bases. This CDR3 region has 15 residues. Germline assignment: CDR1 MNHNS and CDR2 SASEGT. MiXCR, applied by TCRdb to the RT-PCR reads, yields one record per CDR3 protein. The sample lists hundreds of thousands of distinct CDR3 sequences; about 11% were seen once. This same sample was also part of a study on T cells expressing NK-cell markers. That report notes: Scientists made TCR beta cDNA using 5'RACE template switching with UMIs. Seven of eight sequenced donors tested HCMV-seropositive; one tested seronegative. The share of CD8+ T cells held by dominant NKG2C+ clonotypes was 1.0-7.0% in several donors. The CD3+CD56-NKG2C+ fraction of several donors was also led by these clonotypes.

The chain couples TRBV6-1 to TRBJ2-2; D gene ambiguous. The material was PBMCs from blood, obtained on the day of vaccination. This TCR derives from a man aged 50 to 59 who received an inactivated influenza vaccine. CDR3 region: CASSGAGLNTGELFF. CDR3 DNA sequence: TGTGCCAGCAGTGGGGCCGGGCTTAACACCGGGGAGCTGTTTTTT.